The 7 T cell receptor beta chains given below trace back to one sample, sequenced in a study of beta chain features in type 1 diabetes. Study-wide results and caveats: Moderate yet significant TCRB CDR3 shortening was seen in Type 1 diabetes patients in all four CD4+ subsets.

All of the isolated RNA was reverse transcribed, so expressed TCRB transcripts were sequenced. Sequenced by immunoSEQ multiplex PCR; TCRdb stores in-frame clones only, minus some. The sample lists some 700,000 clones, about an eighth occurring once. No antigen has been identified for these receptors. The specimen sequenced was naive CD4+ T cells from blood. All receptors come from a man younger than 35 with type 1 diabetes.

The chain uses TRBV2 and TRBJ2-7; 9 nucleotides agree with TRBD1. The CDR3 runs 15 residues. Germline CDR1 and CDR2: SNHLY and FYNNEI. After removal of 8 bases from V and 0 bases from J, the junction contained 8 bases not matched to a gene. The CDR3 bases are TGTGCCAGCGGCCCTTGGGGACAGGGCTCCTACGAGCAGTACTTC. It codes for CASGPWGQGSYEQYF.

The chain is built from TRBV29-1 and TRBJ2-1, with 10 bases lining up with TRBD1. Germline V gene sequence: CDR1 SQVTM, CDR2 ANQGSEA. This CDR3 region has 13 residues. V was clipped by 6 bases and J by 4 bases; unmatched bases: 3. The CDR3 here is CSVRTGGYNEQFF. The CDR3 DNA reads TGCAGCGTCCGGACAGGGGGGTACAATGAGCAGTTCTTC.

The J gene is TRBJ2-2, the V gene TRBV7-9, with D uncertain. The CDR3 extends over 14 amino acids. Trimming stripped 5 bases from V and 1 base from J, with 8 bases between. CDR1 and CDR2 from the germline V gene are SEHNR and FQNEAQ (reference sequence). CDR3 nucleotides: TGTGCCAGCAGCAGACTGAGGAACACCGGGGAGCTGTTTTTT. As protein: CASSRLRNTGELFF.

CDR3 amino acids: CSVEDGGNQPQHF. The CDR3 nucleotides read TGCAGCGTTGAAGATGGGGGGAATCAGCCCCAGCATTTT. This chain connects TRBV29-1 to TRBJ1-5; TRBD1 might be the D (5 bases). CDR3 length equals 13 residues. The V gene's germline CDR1 is SQVTM and CDR2 ANQGSEA. The germline V and J ends were trimmed by 0 bases and 4 bases, with 7 bases remaining between them.

This clone was seen a handful of times. The chain is built from TRBV7-8 and TRBJ1-4, with D maybe TRBD1 (6 bases). The CDR3 extends over 15 amino acids. Germline V gene lookup returns CDR1 SGHVS and CDR2 FQNEAQ. Trimming pared 2 bases from V and 8 bases from J, leaving 15 bases between. The CDR3 region has the DNA TGTGCCAGCAGCTTACAGGGGATGGTTGCAGAAAAACTGTTTTTT. Translation: CASSLQGMVAEKLFF. Full variable domain (remainder filled in from reference TRBV7-8 and TRBJ1-4): GAGVSQSPRYKVAKRGQDVALRCDPISGHVSLFWYQQALGQGPEFLTYFQNEAQLDKSGLPSDRFFAERPEGSVSTLKIQRTQQEDSAVYLCASSLQGMVAEKLFFGSGTQLSVL.

This clone was observed a handful of times. The CDR3 protein is CASSYSWTGAQPQHF. The CDR3 DNA reads TGTGCCAGCAGTTACTCATGGACAGGGGCTCAGCCCCAGCATTTT. The chain has TRBV6-5 and TRBJ1-5, with 9 nucleotides matching TRBD1. The germline V gene encodes CDR1 MNHEY and CDR2 SVGAGI. J lost 6 bases, V lost 0 bases, and 3 bases had no gene match. The CDR3 is 15 residues long.

The chain links TRBV6-1 to TRBJ1-2; 9 bases fit TRBD1. This CDR3 comprises 16 residues. Germline V gives CDR1 MNHNS, CDR2 SASEGT. Trimming removed 1 base from V and 8 bases from J; junction bases left unmatched: 11. The CDR3, as DNA: TGTGCCAGCAGTGAAGGCCCGGGACAGGGCCCCCGGGGCTACACCTTC. Translated: CASSEGPGQGPRGYTF.